This T cell receptor (beta chain) derives from a study of control samples from healthy donors and cancer patients. The CDR3 is 12 amino acids. The V end lost 6 bases, the J end lost 5 bases, and 8 bases lay between the germline ends. Germline CDR1 and CDR2: ENHRY and SYGVKD. The protocol was immunoSEQ multiplex PCR, while the TCRdb copy is restricted to in-frame clones and leaves out a portion. The table lists about 100,000 clones, more than 75% of them singletons, with about 18% in the top ten. Sequenced sample: blood. This clonotype originated in a woman between 50 and 59 years old in good health. The V gene is TRBV10-3, the J gene TRBJ1-5; the D is unclear. The CDR3 DNA follows: TGTGCCATCAGCCAGCCGGATCAGCCCCAGCATTTT. This encodes CAISQPDQPQHF.